These 26 T cell receptor beta chains were sequenced from one sample in a study of immune characterization of retroperitoneal liposarcoma. TCRdb independently ran MiXCR on the PCR reads; one entry per CDR3 protein. Found here are 11,000 or so distinct CDR3 sequences, approximately 26% of them singletons; the top ten hold around 9.8%. Sample: tumor tissue. The receptors shown here come from a female donor with retroperitoneal liposarcoma.

Here the CDR3 reads CASSDRAGANVLTF. CDR3 sequence (DNA): TGTGCCAGCAGTGACAGGGCTGGGGCCAACGTCCTGACTTTC. The chain couples TRBV6-4 to TRBJ2-6; unclear D gene. Germline assignment: CDR1 MRHNA and CDR2 SNTAGT. The germline V and J ends were trimmed by 2 bases and 2 bases, with 4 bases remaining between them. The CDR3 extends over 14 amino acids.

V and J are TRBV11-2 and TRBJ2-7; D is uncertain. Trimming removed 2 bases at V and 0 bases at J, with 8 bases between. The germline gives CDR1 SGHAT, CDR2 FQNNGV. This CDR3 spans 14 amino acids. The CDR3 nucleotides read TGTGCCAGCAGCTTAAAGTCCCTCTCCTACGAGCAGTACTTC. Amino acid sequence: CASSLKSLSYEQYF.

This sequence joins TRBV7-9 and TRBJ2-3, with D perhaps given as TRBD1 or TRBD2 (5 bases each). The V and J ends lost 2 bases and 9 bases respectively, with 15 bases between them. The germline CDR1 and CDR2 sequences are SEHNR and FQNEAQ (reference sequence). The length of the CDR3 is 14 residues. The CDR3 DNA sequence: TGTGCCAGCAGCTTAATGAGGGGTCTGGCAACGCAGTATTTT. This encodes CASSLMRGLATQYF.

This clonotype turned up a few times. This rearrangement joins TRBV6-1 to TRBJ2-1, with 10 bases identical to TRBD2. The germline CDR1 and CDR2 sequences are MNHNS and SASEGT. Trimming took 5 bases from V and 7 from J; bases not matched to a gene: 8. The CDR3 runs 15 residues. CDR3 bases: TGTGCCAGCAGTAGCGGGGGGGCCTCCTTGAATGAGCAGTTCTTC. Translation: CASSSGGASLNEQFF.

By frequency in the sample, this clonotype is medium-sized. One junction end does not reproduce the germline sequence, and a read error may be involved. This chain joins TRBV7-2 and TRBJ2-1, with 9 bases aligning to TRBD2. The germline CDR1 and CDR2 sequences are SGHTA and FQGNSA. The CDR3 length is 14 residues. CDR3 amino acids: CASNLAGAYNEQFF. The CDR3 coding sequence is TGTGCCAGCAACTTAGCGGGAGCTTACAATGAGCAGTTCTTC.

By sample share, this clonotype is medium-sized. The genes are TRBV12-5 and TRBJ2-7; no clear D gene. Germline assignment: CDR1 LGHNT and CDR2 FRNRAP. This CDR3 spans 15 amino acids. Trimming left V 0 bases short and J 2 bases short, with 11 bases between. The CDR3 protein is CASGLVHPNPYEQYF. The CDR3 coding sequence is TGTGCTAGTGGTTTGGTACATCCTAACCCCTACGAGCAGTACTTC.

The rearrangement joins TRBV7-2 to TRBJ2-5; D gene unclear. The DNA end lines up better with TRBJ2-1; the J call may be wrong. The CDR3 totals 12 residues. CDR1 is SGHTA, CDR2 FQGNSA, per germline. CDR3 loop: CASSIRSYEQFF. The CDR3 DNA is TGTGCCAGCAGCATAAGATCCTACGAGCAGTTCTTC.

The V gene is TRBV7-2, the J gene TRBJ1-1, with 7 bases matching TRBD1. The CDR3 sequence is 13 residues long. Trimming at V came to 5 bases and at J to 2 bases, leaving 2 bases not matched to a gene. Germline CDR1 is SGHTA and CDR2 is FQGNSA. The CDR3 sequence: CASSRQGNTEAFF. The CDR3 nucleotides read TGTGCCAGCAGCAGACAGGGTAACACTGAAGCTTTCTTT.

This clonotype has a handful of counts. The V call is TRBV6-1, the J call TRBJ2-3, with a possible D match to TRBD1 (5 bases). CDR1 and CDR2 from the germline V gene are MNHNS and SASEGT. This CDR3 contains 13 residues. V was clipped by 6 bases and J by 5 bases, with 12 bases between them. CDR3 loop: CASRPPGKDTQYF. The CDR3 DNA reads as TGTGCCAGCAGACCGCCAGGGAAAGATACGCAGTATTTT.

The chain recombines TRBV6-1 with TRBJ1-2; maybe TRBD1 (6 bases). Trimming stripped 5 bases from V and 7 bases from J, with 14 bases between. There are 13 residues in the CDR3. In germline, CDR1 is MNHNS, CDR2 SASEGT. The chain's CDR3 is CASSSGGRFGYTF. The DNA for the CDR3 is TGTGCCAGCAGTTCGGGGGGGCGTTTTGGCTACACCTTC.

By proportion, this clonotype is medium-sized (0.01 to 0.1%). The J gene is TRBJ2-1, the V gene TRBV7-2, with 7 bases lining up with TRBD2. This CDR3 comprises 15 residues. Looked up from germline, CDR1 is SGHTA and CDR2 is FQGNSA. The V and J ends lost 2 bases and 5 bases, in that order; junction bases with no gene match: 6. CDR3 in DNA: TGTGCCAGCAGCTTATCTAGCGGAGACCACAATGAGCAGTTCTTC. Its protein is CASSLSSGDHNEQFF.

The chain uses TRBV6-1 and TRBJ2-5; possibly TRBD2 for D (5 bases). Trimming pared 6 bases from V and 5 bases from J, leaving 19 bases between. CDR3 length: 15 residues. Germline V gene sequence: CDR1 MNHNS, CDR2 SASEGT. Written as DNA, the CDR3 is TGTGCCAGCAGCCCCCGGGATCCGGTGGGGGAGACCCAGTACTTC. Translation: CASSPRDPVGETQYF.

In its sample, this clonotype was seen a few times. This chain links TRBV6-1 with TRBJ1-6; D not resolved. From germline, CDR1 is MNHNS and CDR2 SASEGT. The CDR3 loop spans 15 amino acids. V gave up 8 bases and J gave up 6 bases, with 17 bases separating them. The CDR3 sequence is CASQAQGFRNSPLHF. As DNA, the CDR3 is TGTGCCAGCCAAGCTCAAGGGTTCCGTAATTCACCCCTCCACTTT.

By share, this clonotype ranks as large. The V gene is TRBV6-1, the J gene TRBJ2-1; TRBD1 might be the D (6 bases). The J call is uncertain, as TRBJ2-7 better fits the DNA end. Germline V gene sequence: CDR1 MNHNS, CDR2 SASEGT. The CDR3 has 15 residues. Written as DNA, the CDR3 is TGTGCCAGCAAACTCCTTGGACAGAGAGACTACGAGCAGTACTTC. Protein sequence: CASKLLGQRDYEQYF.

The sample holds many counts of this clonotype. The V call is TRBV7-2, the J call TRBJ1-1; 9 positions agree with TRBD1. CDR1 is SGHTA and CDR2 is FQGNSA in the germline V gene. With 4 bases clipped from V and 0 bases from J, the junction kept 9 bases outside the gene matches. This CDR3 comprises 17 residues. The CDR3: CASSSRTGALMNTEAFF. Written as DNA, the CDR3 is TGTGCCAGCAGCTCCCGGACAGGGGCACTTATGAACACTGAAGCTTTCTTT.

In this sample, this clonotype turned up a few times. The chain is built from TRBV7-2 and TRBJ2-1, with 12 bases matching TRBD2. CDR3 length: 15 residues. The trim removed 5 bases at V and 12 bases at J, leaving 11 bases unmatched. Germline CDR1 is SGHTA and CDR2 is FQGNSA. CDR3: CASSEVLAGGPGQFF. The CDR3 coding sequence is TGTGCCAGCAGCGAGGTCCTAGCGGGAGGGCCGGGGCAGTTCTTC. Combining the CDR3 with reference TRBV7-2 and TRBJ2-1 gives the whole variable domain GAGVSQSPSNKVTEKGKDVELRCDPISGHTALYWYRQSLGQGLEFLIYFQGNSAPDKSGLPSDRFSAERTGGSVSTLTIQRTQQEDSAVYLCASSEVLAGGPGQFFGPGTRLTVL.

The chain employs TRBV11-3 and TRBJ2-7; 9 bases match TRBD2. The end of the DNA fits TRBJ2-5 better, so the J call may be wrong. The germline V gene has CDR1 SGHNT and CDR2 YENEEA. The length of the CDR3 is 15 residues. CDR3 sequence (DNA): TGTGCCAGCAGCTTAGGACTAGCGGAACAAGAGACCCAGTACTTC. Residues: CASSLGLAEQETQYF.

This clonotype occurred many times. The rearrangement links TRBV6-1 to TRBJ2-1; TRBD1 matches at 12 bases. Trimming at V came to 6 bases and at J to 10 bases, leaving 10 bases not matched to a gene. Germline CDR1 and CDR2: MNHNS and SASEGT. The CDR3 contains 15 residues. The CDR3 DNA sequence: TGTGCCAGCAGCATACCGGGACAGGGGGCTGACGAGCAGTTCTTC. It codes for CASSIPGQGADEQFF.

This chain uses TRBV6-6 with TRBJ1-1, with D possibly TRBD1 on 6 matching bases. The CDR3 loop spans 14 amino acids. The V end was cut by 6 bases, the J end by 5 bases, with 16 bases between. In germline, CDR1 is MNHNY, CDR2 SVGAGI (reference sequence). The CDR3 spells CASRDVGGATEAFF. For the CDR3, the DNA is TGTGCCAGCAGGGACGTTGGGGGGGCAACTGAAGCTTTCTTT.

The CDR3 sequence is CASSIYRDRSDTQYF. CDR3 sequence (DNA): TGTGCCAGCAGCATATACCGGGACAGATCAGATACGCAGTATTTT. The genes are TRBV7-3 and TRBJ2-3, with 7 bases that match TRBD1. Germline-derived CDR1 and CDR2 are SGHTA and FQGTGA. Losses at the gene ends were 5 bases for V and 4 bases for J; bases not matched to a gene: 9. CDR3 size: 15 residues. The full variable domain, completed using reference TRBV7-3 and TRBJ2-3, is GAGVSQTPSNKVTEKGKYVELRCDPISGHTALYWYRQSLGQGPEFLIYFQGTGAADDSGLPNDRFFAVRPEGSVSTLKIQRTERGDSAVYLCASSIYRDRSDTQYFGPGTRLTVL.

As to this clonotype: Given a much more abundant clone one base away, this may be a read error. This CDR3 is CASTRQGAYEQFF. Here the CDR3 DNA reads TGTGCCAGCACGAGGCAGGGGGCGTACGAGCAGTTCTTC. The chain joins TRBV25-1 to TRBJ2-5; the match to TRBD1 covers 8 bases. The J call may be faulty, since TRBJ2-1 better matches the DNA end. Germline CDR1 and CDR2: MGHDK and SYGVNS. The CDR3 spans 13 residues.

The chain employs TRBV7-2 and TRBJ2-3; TRBD2 is a possible D gene (5 bases). Germline CDR1 reads SGHTA; CDR2 reads FQGNSA. Trimming left V 1 base short and J 6 bases short, with 26 bases between. This CDR3 spans 19 amino acids. The CDR3 protein is CASSLVDYQETQPGDTQYF. CDR3 coding DNA: TGTGCCAGCAGCTTAGTTGACTACCAAGAGACCCAACCTGGGGATACGCAGTATTTT. The full variable domain, its missing parts supplied by reference TRBV7-2 and TRBJ2-3, is GAGVSQSPSNKVTEKGKDVELRCDPISGHTALYWYRQSLGQGLEFLIYFQGNSAPDKSGLPSDRFSAERTGGSVSTLTIQRTQQEDSAVYLCASSLVDYQETQPGDTQYFGPGTRLTVL.

This sequence joins TRBV7-2 and TRBJ2-3; 12 bases map to TRBD2. The CDR3 contains 16 residues. V lost 1 base, J lost 1 base, and 0 bases stayed unmatched. Germline-derived CDR1 and CDR2 are SGHTA and FQGNSA. The CDR3 reads CASSLGTSGGTDTQYF. The CDR3 DNA sequence: TGTGCCAGCAGCTTAGGGACTAGCGGGGGCACAGATACGCAGTATTTT.

The chain carries TRBV6-6 and TRBJ1-6, with D perhaps matching TRBD1 (6 bases). V lost 2 bases, J lost 5 bases, and 16 bases lay in between. The CDR3 extends over 17 amino acids. Germline V CDR1 and CDR2: MNHNY, SVGAGI (reference sequence). The DNA of the CDR3 is TGTGCCAGCAGTTACAGTAGCAGGGGCTCGGATAATTCACCCCTCCACTTT. This gives the protein CASSYSSRGSDNSPLHF.

The gene calls are TRBV11-2 and TRBJ2-1, with D tentatively TRBD2 (5 bases). The CDR3 spans 16 residues. Trimming pared 5 bases from V and 6 bases from J, leaving 20 bases between. Per germline, CDR1 SGHAT and CDR2 FQNNGV. In DNA, the CDR3 is TGTGCCAGCAGCATCGGTGTTAGCGAGCGCGGCAATGAGCAGTTCTTC. This encodes CASSIGVSERGNEQFF.

The chain links TRBV7-2 to TRBJ2-5; D is perhaps TRBD2 (5 bases). The end of the DNA aligns better with TRBJ2-7, so the J call may be wrong. The germline V gene has CDR1 SGHTA and CDR2 FQGNSA. This CDR3 has 14 residues. In nucleotides, the CDR3 is TGTGCCAGCAGCTTAGGGTTCAGAGGGAACGAGCAGTACTTC. Its protein product is CASSLGFRGNEQYF.